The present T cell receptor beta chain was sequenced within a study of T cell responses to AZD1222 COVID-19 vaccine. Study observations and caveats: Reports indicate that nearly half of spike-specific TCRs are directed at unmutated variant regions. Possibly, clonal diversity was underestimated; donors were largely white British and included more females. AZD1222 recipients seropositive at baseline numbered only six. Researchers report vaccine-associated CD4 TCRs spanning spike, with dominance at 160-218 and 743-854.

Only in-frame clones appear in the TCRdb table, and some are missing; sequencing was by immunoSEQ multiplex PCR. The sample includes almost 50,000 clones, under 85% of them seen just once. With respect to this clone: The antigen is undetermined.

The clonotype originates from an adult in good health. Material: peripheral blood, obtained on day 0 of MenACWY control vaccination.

The CDR3 sequence is CANDREDYGYTF. The CDR3, as DNA: TGTGCCAACGACAGGGAGGACTATGGCTACACCTTC. The V and J genes are TRBV2 and TRBJ1-2; 7 bases fit TRBD1. The CDR3 has 12 amino acids. Germline CDR1 is SNHLY and CDR2 is FYNNEI. The V segment lost 10 bases and the J segment 3 bases; nucleotides outside the gene matches: 5. The full variable domain, in which reference TRBV2 and TRBJ1-2 provide the parts outside the CDR3, is EPEVTQTPSHQVTQMGQEVILRCVPISNHLYFYWYRQILGQKVEFLVSFYNNEISEKSEIFDDQFSVERPDGSNFTLKIRSTKLEDSAMYFCANDREDYGYTFGSGTRLTVV.